Detailed here is one T cell receptor (beta chain). Its antigen remains unknown. Healthy Caucasian individuals from Russia aged about 6 to 90 were enrolled as donors. Researchers report isolating at least 6 million PBMCs per sample. The length of the CDR3 is 15 residues. J gave up 0 bases and V 7 bases, and 8 bases lay outside the gene matches. Germline-derived CDR1 and CDR2 are LNHDA and SQIVND (reference sequence). This sample was taken from a study of blood T cells in healthy people across ages. The study's findings and limits: The unknown donor CMV status may have confounded expanded clonotype changes. Researchers report that TCR beta diversity correlated strongly with naive T cell percentage.

PCR was performed a second time for about 7 to 11 cycles using a sample-barcoded 5' primer and a J-beta primer mix. TCRdb passed the 5' RACE reads through MiXCR, listing each CDR3 protein once. The sample contains 1.5 million to 2 million distinct CDR3 sequences, roughly two fifths of which appear only once. This clonotype was sampled from a human donor in good health. The gene calls are TRBV19 and TRBJ1-2; 7 nucleotides agree with TRBD1. The specimen sequenced was blood. CDR3 in DNA: TGTGCCAGTACCTGGACAGGCTTAGCTAACTATGGCTACACCTTC. This translates into CASTWTGLANYGYTF.